The 27 T cell receptor beta chains in this list originate from one sample, sequenced in a study of spatial heterogeneity in lung cancer (dated by TCRdb to between 2018 and 2020). The library was made by 5' RACE. Sequenced using a NextSeq 500. The public reads were reprocessed in TCRdb via fastp at Q25 and MiXCR, keeping in-frame beta chains. Each CDR3 protein appears once, grouped with its most common genes and DNA. This sample holds tens of thousands of distinct CDR3 sequences; approximately 5.2% were observed only once. Of the sample, less than 35% is held by the ten largest clones. The time point label, as the study defines it: sample taken at primary tumor resection. TCR sequencing used whole RNA extracted from tumor and nontumor lung tissue, or from cryopreserved PBMC samples, without cell sorting. The sequences come from PBMCs, collected at surgery. The receptor source for this set is a female donor with early-stage non-small cell lung cancer.

The chain employs TRBV12-3 or TRBV12-4 and TRBJ1-4; D not resolved. The germline V and J ends were trimmed by 7 bases and 3 bases, with 9 bases remaining between them. The CDR3 sequence is 13 residues long. In nucleotides, the CDR3 is TGTGCCAGCATCCAACAGCCTAATGAAAAACTGTTTTTT. Protein product: CASIQQPNEKLFF.

This clonotype was recorded at least ten times. The rearrangement joins TRBV13 to TRBJ2-5; no reliable D call. The V end was cut by 8 bases, the J end by 5 bases, with 9 bases between. The length of the CDR3 is 11 residues. From germline, CDR1 is PRHDT and CDR2 FYEKMQ (reference sequence). Here the CDR3 DNA reads TGTGCCAGCTCGGTTCAGGAGACCCAGTACTTC. This codes for CASSVQETQYF.

This clonotype was detected many times. The chain recombines TRBV20-1 with TRBJ1-2, with D possibly matching TRBD1 (6 bases). V was trimmed by 3 bases and J by 8 bases, leaving 16 bases between them. CDR3 size: 13 residues. CDR1 is DFQATT and CDR2 is SNEGSKA in the germline V gene (reference sequence). The CDR3 nucleotides are TGCAGTGCTAGTAACAGGGCGTCATTGGGCTACACCTTC. Translating it yields CSASNRASLGYTF.

The chain combines TRBV20-1 with TRBJ2-7; 8 positions agree with TRBD1. The CDR3 is made up of 12 amino acids. V lost 6 bases, J lost 0 bases, and 1 base stayed unmatched. Germline CDR1 is DFQATT and CDR2 is SNEGSKA (reference sequence). CDR3 amino acids: CSADRGSYEQYF. The DNA for the CDR3 is TGCAGTGCCGACAGGGGCTCCTACGAGCAGTACTTC.

This clonotype was seen repeatedly, ten times or more. V usage is TRBV7-9 and J usage is TRBJ1-2; D gene ambiguous. Per the germline V gene, CDR1 is SEHNR and CDR2 is FQNEAQ (reference sequence). V was trimmed by 3 bases and J by 1 base, leaving 15 bases between them. The CDR3 has 16 residues. The CDR3 spells CASSFTSGSFNYGYTF. The CDR3 nucleotides read TGTGCCAGCAGCTTTACTAGTGGCAGTTTTAACTATGGCTACACCTTC.

This clonotype has just a few counts. The rearrangement joins TRBV11-2 to TRBJ2-1, with D perhaps matching TRBD2 (6 bases). CDR1 is SGHAT and CDR2 is FQNNGV in the germline V gene. The CDR3 is made up of 14 amino acids. V was clipped by 1 base and J by 8 bases, with 12 bases between them. Here the CDR3 reads CASSLGTKRYEQFF. The CDR3 region has the DNA TGTGCCAGCAGCTTAGGGACTAAGCGCTATGAGCAGTTCTTC.

This clonotype occurred many times. This sequence joins TRBV7-2 and TRBJ1-1; D is uncertain. The V end was cut by 1 base, the J end by 4 bases, with 10 bases between. The CDR3 spans 14 residues. Germline values: CDR1 SGHTA, CDR2 FQGNSA. CDR3 sequence reads: CASSLGLRGTEAFF. The CDR3 DNA reads TGTGCCAGCAGCTTAGGGCTGCGGGGCACTGAAGCTTTCTTT.

This clonotype was seen ten or more times. The V and J genes are TRBV6-5 and TRBJ2-3; D is possibly TRBD1 or TRBD2 (5 bases each). This CDR3 is built from 13 residues. V was trimmed by 4 bases and J by 2 bases, leaving 7 bases between them. CDR1 is MNHEY, CDR2 SVGAGI, per germline. The CDR3 sequence is CASSWDPTDTQYF. In DNA form, the CDR3 reads TGTGCCAGCAGTTGGGACCCCACAGATACGCAGTATTTT.

This clonotype occurred many times. The rearrangement links TRBV27 to TRBJ2-3; 9 bases line up with TRBD1. CDR3 size: 16 residues. V shed 5 bases and J 6 bases; nucleotides not matched to a gene: 12. Per germline, CDR1 MNHEY and CDR2 SMNVEV (reference sequence). The chain's CDR3 is CASSRPGQGGMDTQYF. The CDR3 bases are TGTGCCAGCAGTCGCCCGGGACAGGGAGGGATGGATACGCAGTATTTT.

This clonotype was seen repeatedly, ten times or more. The CDR3 DNA reads as TGTGCCAGTAGTATAGGGCCCACCAGCTACGAGCAGTACTTC. It codes for CASSIGPTSYEQYF. The chain couples TRBV19 to TRBJ2-7, with unresolved D. The CDR3 consists of 14 residues. Germline values: CDR1 LNHDA, CDR2 SQIVND (reference sequence). V dropped 1 base and J dropped 3 bases, with 10 bases sitting between them. Drawing the rest from reference TRBV19 and TRBJ2-7, the complete variable domain is DGGITQSPKYLFRKEGQNVTLSCEQNLNHDAMYWYRQDPGQGLRLIYYSQIVNDFQKGDIAEGYSVSREKKESFPLTVTSAQKNPTAFYLCASSIGPTSYEQYFGPGTRLTVT.

This chain uses TRBV11-3 with TRBJ2-1, with D possibly being TRBD2 (5 bases). Trimming shortened V by 5 bases and J by 9 bases, and 14 bases separated the two germline ends. The CDR3 consists of 13 residues. The germline V gene has CDR1 SGHNT and CDR2 YENEEA. CDR3 nucleotide sequence: TGTGCCAGCAGCCCGCTATGGGAGAGTGAGCAGTTCTTC. Its protein is CASSPLWESEQFF.

The rearrangement joins TRBV5-1 to TRBJ2-5; weak D call: TRBD1 (6 bases). The CDR3 has 14 residues. Deletions cut 4 bases from V and 3 bases from J, with 13 bases between. Germline V gene lookup returns CDR1 SGHRS and CDR2 YFSETQ. This CDR3 reads CASSQGQLKETQYF. Written as DNA, the CDR3 is TGCGCCAGCAGCCAAGGACAGCTAAAAGAGACCCAGTACTTC.

This clonotype was observed at least ten times. The rearrangement links TRBV4-2 to TRBJ1-2; TRBD1 aligns across 11 bases. The ends lost 0 bases at V and 5 bases at J; junction bases unmatched: 2. Germline V gives CDR1 LGHNA, CDR2 YNFKEQ. This CDR3 has 15 amino acids. The CDR3 spells CASSQDRDRGYGYTF. The CDR3 DNA sequence: TGTGCCAGCAGCCAAGATCGGGACAGGGGGTATGGCTACACCTTC.

Ten or more counts support this clonotype. Written as DNA, the CDR3 is TGTGCCAGCAGCGCGGTCTTAGCGGGGGTCGTGGGGTACAATGAGCAGTTCTTC. Its translation: CASSAVLAGVVGYNEQFF. This chain joins TRBV7-9 and TRBJ2-1; 9 nucleotides align to TRBD2. The CDR3 length is 18 residues. V shed 5 bases, J shed 4 bases, and the junction held 15 bases outside the gene matches. The germline V gene encodes CDR1 SEHNR and CDR2 FQNEAQ (reference sequence). The full variable domain, with the rest looked up from reference TRBV7-9 and TRBJ2-1, is DTGVSQNPRHKITKRGQNVTFRCDPISEHNRLYWYRQTLGQGPEFLTYFQNEAQLEKSRLLSDRFSAERPKGSFSTLEIQRTEQGDSAMYLCASSAVLAGVVGYNEQFFGPGTRLTVL.

In its sample, this clonotype was seen many times. V usage is TRBV5-5 and J usage is TRBJ1-4; 9 bases agree with TRBD1. J gave up 7 bases and V 4 bases, and 5 bases lay outside the gene matches. The CDR3 spans 14 residues. Per the germline V gene, CDR1 is SGHKS and CDR2 is YYEKEE (reference sequence). CDR3 DNA: TGTGCCAGCAGCACCACAGGGGGCGGTGAAAAACTGTTTTTT. Translated: CASSTTGGGEKLFF.

This chain joins TRBV6-1 and TRBJ2-6, with 7 nucleotides matching TRBD2. Per germline, CDR1 MNHNS and CDR2 SASEGT. The CDR3 runs to 14 residues. Germline trimming cut 6 bases from V and 14 bases from J; bases unmatched to any gene: 13. The CDR3 reads CASSAITGSGILTF. The CDR3 DNA reads as TGTGCCAGCAGCGCCATAACCGGGAGCGGGATCCTGACTTTC.

This clonotype was counted many times. The chain uses TRBV7-9 and TRBJ2-7; D might be TRBD1 (5 bases). Trimming stripped 4 bases from V and 0 bases from J, with 16 bases between. This CDR3 is built from 16 residues. Germline V gene data show CDR1 as SEHNR and CDR2 as FQNEAQ (reference sequence). The CDR3, as DNA: TGTGCCAGCAGCTCGTTTGGGGCCCCCAACTCCTACGAGCAGTACTTC. Encoded protein: CASSSFGAPNSYEQYF.

This clonotype was found a few times. The chain uses TRBV5-1 and TRBJ2-3; 7 bases align to TRBD2. In germline, CDR1 is SGHRS, CDR2 YFSETQ. The CDR3 runs 14 residues. The ends lost 4 bases at V and 6 bases at J; junction bases unmatched: 8. The CDR3 sequence: CASSHDSGSDTQYF. CDR3 in DNA: TGCGCCAGCAGCCATGATAGCGGGTCGGATACGCAGTATTTT.

This clonotype is termed medium-sized (0.01 to 0.1%). The gene calls are TRBV4-1 and TRBJ2-3; 9 nucleotides align to TRBD1. CDR1 MGHRA and CDR2 YSYEKL come from the germline V gene. The ends lost 4 bases at V and 13 bases at J; junction bases unmatched: 9. This CDR3 has 13 amino acids. In DNA form, the CDR3 reads TGCGCCAGCAGCCTCCTCCCGGGACAGGGAAAGTATTTT. Protein sequence: CASSLLPGQGKYF.

This clonotype was seen ten or more times. This chain connects TRBV4-3 to TRBJ1-4; tentative D call: TRBD1 (5 bases). Trimming pared 0 bases from V and 8 bases from J, leaving 16 bases between. The germline V gene encodes CDR1 LGHNA and CDR2 YSLEER. CDR3 length equals 16 residues. The CDR3 sequence is CASSQDGGGKDEKLFF. The CDR3 DNA reads TGCGCCAGCAGCCAAGATGGCGGGGGTAAGGACGAAAAACTGTTTTTT.

This clonotype came up a few times. The V and J genes are TRBV11-2 and TRBJ2-7; D unclear. CDR1 is SGHAT, CDR2 FQNNGV, per germline. This CDR3 region has 12 residues. The V end was cut by 2 bases, the J end by 3 bases, with 5 bases between. Written as DNA, the CDR3 is TGTGCCAGCAGCTTATCAGACTACGAGCAGTACTTC. This codes for CASSLSDYEQYF.

This clonotype showed up many times. This chain uses TRBV11-1 with TRBJ2-7; D not resolved. CDR1 and CDR2 from the germline V gene are SGHAT and FQDESV (reference sequence). Trimming took 5 bases from V and 3 from J, leaving 11 bases between them. There are 13 residues in the CDR3. CDR3 coding DNA: TGTGCCAGCAGCCTTGGACGGAACTACGAGCAGTACTTC. Its translation is CASSLGRNYEQYF.

The count of this clonotype is one. A much larger clonotype is one base distant, so this may be a read error. The J gene is TRBJ2-1, the V gene TRBV7-2; TRBD2 is a possible D gene (6 bases). The CDR3 is 16 amino acids. The ends were cut back, 1 base at V and 7 bases at J, with 17 bases in the middle. Germline CDR1 reads SGHTA; CDR2 reads FQGNSA. This CDR3 reads CASSLGLVGRMNEQFF. CDR3 in DNA: TGTGCCAGCAGCTTAGGACTAGTGGGGAGGATGAATGAGCAGTTCTTC.

This clonotype was counted many times. This sequence joins TRBV5-6 and TRBJ1-4, with unresolved D. The CDR3 totals 14 residues. CDR1 SGHDT and CDR2 YYEEEE come from the germline V gene. V lost 3 bases, J lost 4 bases, and 10 bases lay in between. CDR3: CASSYVMDNEKLFF. The DNA for the CDR3 is TGTGCCAGCAGCTATGTCATGGATAATGAAAAACTGTTTTTT.

Ten or more counts support this clonotype. This chain links TRBV7-9 with TRBJ1-1; D unclear. Trimming removed 6 bases at V and 5 bases at J, with 7 bases between. This CDR3 comprises 11 residues. Germline V gives CDR1 SEHNR, CDR2 FQNEAQ (reference sequence). CDR3 sequence: CASRRETEAFF. CDR3 DNA: TGTGCCAGCAGACGCGAGACTGAAGCTTTCTTT.

V and J are TRBV30 and TRBJ2-3; TRBD2 agrees at 8 bases. CDR1 GTSNPN and CDR2 SVGIG come from the germline V gene (reference sequence). CDR3 length: 14 amino acids. V trimming: 0 bases; J trimming: 7 bases; junction bases outside the gene matches: 6. CDR3 amino acids: CAWSVPSGLYTQYF. The CDR3 DNA follows: TGTGCCTGGAGTGTACCTAGCGGGCTATATACGCAGTATTTT.

At least ten counts were recorded for this clonotype. V and J are TRBV5-1 and TRBJ2-5; no firm D call. V gave up 3 bases and J gave up 5 bases, with 20 bases separating them. The germline V gene has CDR1 SGHRS and CDR2 YFSETQ. The CDR3 totals 16 residues. Here the CDR3 reads CASSSLAARSTETQYF. The CDR3 DNA sequence: TGCGCCAGCAGCTCCCTGGCGGCTCGGTCTACGGAGACCCAGTACTTC.